The 18 T cell receptor beta chains in this list originate from one sample, sequenced in a study of CD8+ T cells in alopecia areata. Isolated RNA was reverse transcribed into cDNA used as the sequencing template. The repertoire was sequenced with immunoSEQ multiplex PCR; TCRdb's copy has only in-frame clones and lacks some. Among roughly 200,000 clones listed, roughly 50% were seen once. This sample's treatment: oral pan-JAK inhibitor, 5-10 mg twice daily. The source was CD8+ T cells sorted from blood, collected at week 24, from a patient treated with tofacitinib. The receptor set was obtained from a human donor with alopecia areata.

The rearrangement uses TRBV7-9 and TRBJ2-7; D is uncertain. The CDR3 contains 14 residues. V shed 1 base and J shed 2 bases, with 9 bases lying between them. Germline loops: CDR1 SEHNR, CDR2 FQNEAQ (reference sequence). This chain's CDR3 is CASSLEGSTYEQYF. The DNA for the CDR3 is TGTGCCAGCAGCTTAGAGGGATCTACCTACGAGCAGTACTTC.

The J gene is TRBJ1-5, the V gene TRBV29-1; D possibly corresponds to TRBD1 (5 bases). CDR1 is SQVTM, CDR2 ANQGSEA, per germline. Trimming cost V 4 bases and J 5 bases, with 12 bases left between them. The CDR3 covers 13 residues. The CDR3 here is CSVAPGRYQPQHF. In DNA, the CDR3 is TGCAGCGTTGCCCCAGGGCGGTATCAGCCCCAGCATTTT.

This sequence joins TRBV15 and TRBJ1-5; D is unclear. Trimming left V 6 bases short and J 0 bases short, with 15 bases between. Per the germline V gene, CDR1 is LNHNV and CDR2 is YYDKDF (reference sequence). The CDR3 sequence is 16 residues long. For the CDR3, the DNA is TGTGCCACCAGGCTTAATATGGGATATAGCAATCAGCCCCAGCATTTT. As protein: CATRLNMGYSNQPQHF.

The chain employs TRBV5-6 and TRBJ2-7; D remains ambiguous. The V end lost 3 bases, the J end lost 2 bases, and 15 bases lay between the germline ends. The CDR3 covers 15 residues. The germline CDR1 and CDR2 sequences are SGHDT and YYEEEE. CDR3 DNA sequence: TGTGCCAGCAGCTCCGAGTGGGCAGAAACCTACGAGCAGTACTTC. Its protein product is CASSSEWAETYEQYF.

In DNA form, the CDR3 reads TGCGCCAGCAGCCGACGGATTTTGGGGGGAGGAAACGAGCAGTACTTC. Translating it yields CASSRRILGGGNEQYF. This rearrangement joins TRBV4-1 to TRBJ2-7; D possibly corresponds to TRBD2 (6 bases). This CDR3 is 16 amino acids long. The V gene lost 4 bases and the J gene lost 5 bases, with 21 bases spanning the gap. From germline, CDR1 is MGHRA and CDR2 YSYEKL.

With respect to this clone: One end of the junction does not line up with germline, which may come from a read error. The rearrangement uses TRBV4-1 and TRBJ2-2, with D possibly being TRBD1 or TRBD2 (5 bases each). Germline CDR1 is MGHRA and CDR2 is YSYEKL. The CDR3 runs to 17 residues. The CDR3 region has the DNA TGCGTCAGCAGCCAATCCGGGGCAGGGATTAACACCGGGGAGCTGTTTTTT. Protein product: CVSSQSGAGINTGELFF.

This clone has a handful of counts. The CDR3 loop reads CASSQDQGIYNEQFF. CDR3 nucleotide sequence: TGCGCCAGCAGCCAAGATCAAGGGATCTACAATGAGCAGTTCTTC. The chain uses TRBV4-1 and TRBJ2-1; the D is unclear. Germline V gene lookup returns CDR1 MGHRA and CDR2 YSYEKL. Trimming pared 0 bases from V and 3 bases from J, leaving 9 bases between. This CDR3 has 15 amino acids.

V gene TRBV12-5 combines with J gene TRBJ2-1, with 11 positions matching TRBD2. Looked up from germline, CDR1 is LGHNT and CDR2 is FRNRAP. The CDR3 is 17 amino acids. V lost 8 bases, J lost 4 bases, and 13 bases stayed unmatched. For the CDR3, the DNA is TGTGCTAGTTCTAGCGGGGGGATAGTTTCGAGTTACAATGAGCAGTTCTTC. This encodes CASSSGGIVSSYNEQFF. The variable domain in full, completed from reference TRBV12-5 and TRBJ2-1, reads DARVTQTPRHKVTEMGQEVTMRCQPILGHNTVFWYRQTMMQGLELLAYFRNRAPLDDSGMPKDRFSAEMPDATLATLKIQPSEPRDSAVYFCASSSGGIVSSYNEQFFGPGTRLTVL.

The chain employs TRBV5-1 and TRBJ2-7; D gene uncertain. The CDR3 has 13 amino acids. V was clipped by 1 base and J by 5 bases, with 10 bases between them. CDR1 SGHRS and CDR2 YFSETQ come from the germline V gene. Here the CDR3 DNA reads TGCGCCAGCAGCTTGCACGGGCCAAACGAGCAGTACTTC. Encoded protein: CASSLHGPNEQYF.

V usage is TRBV7-9 and J usage is TRBJ2-1; no clear D gene. CDR1 and CDR2 from the germline V gene are SEHNR and FQNEAQ (reference sequence). V was shortened by 4 bases and J by 4 bases, with 8 bases between the two germline ends. The CDR3 has 13 amino acids. CDR3 in amino acids: CASSYSGYNEQFF. CDR3 sequence (DNA): TGTGCCAGCAGCTACTCCGGATACAATGAGCAGTTCTTC. Variable domain in full (rest from reference TRBV7-9 and TRBJ2-1): DTGVSQNPRHKITKRGQNVTFRCDPISEHNRLYWYRQTLGQGPEFLTYFQNEAQLEKSRLLSDRFSAERPKGSFSTLEIQRTEQGDSAMYLCASSYSGYNEQFFGPGTRLTVL.

This clone occurred a few times. The CDR3 here is CSAHSGGKRGNEQFF. The CDR3, as DNA: TGCAGCGCCCATAGCGGGGGGAAACGAGGGAATGAGCAGTTCTTC. The chain links TRBV29-1 to TRBJ2-1; 10 nucleotides agree with TRBD2. Germline CDR1 and CDR2: SQVTM and ANQGSEA. Germline trimming cut 7 bases from V and 7 bases from J; bases unmatched to any gene: 13. This CDR3 comprises 15 residues.

A single count supports this clone. Other nucleotide sequences in the sample specify the same CDR3. The rearrangement uses TRBV5-6 and TRBJ2-2; D call uncertain. V gave up 2 bases and J gave up 5 bases, with 4 bases separating them. Germline CDR1 and CDR2: SGHDT and YYEEEE. This CDR3 comprises 12 residues. CDR3 DNA: TGTGCCAGCAGCTTCGGTACCGGGGAGCTGTTTTTT. It codes for CASSFGTGELFF.

The chain carries TRBV15 and TRBJ2-7; D may be TRBD2 (6 bases). V lost 0 bases and J lost 9, with 21 bases in between. The CDR3 spans 16 residues. Germline V gives CDR1 LNHNV, CDR2 YYDKDF (reference sequence). The CDR3 DNA follows: TGTGCCACCAGCAGAGATCGGACGGCAGCCCACGGGGGGCAGTACTTC. Residues: CATSRDRTAAHGGQYF.

This clone has only a few counts. V is TRBV23-1 and J is TRBJ1-1, with D hard to call. TRBV23-1 is labeled an ORF, and its function is uncertain. Deletions cut 0 bases from V and 0 bases from J, with 11 bases between. The CDR3 is 16 amino acids. CDR3 in DNA: TGCGCCAGCAGTCAATCGTCACAGCGAATGAACACTGAAGCTTTCTTT. Its protein product is CASSQSSQRMNTEAFF.

In the case of this clone: The junction does not match germline at one end; this may be a read error. V and J are TRBV5-6 and TRBJ2-7; D remains ambiguous. CDR1 and CDR2 (germline): SGHDT, YYEEEE. The CDR3 is made up of 14 amino acids. CDR3 coding DNA: TGTGCCAGCAGCCCTCCTGCAGGACCCTACAAGCAGTACTTC. Amino acids: CASSPPAGPYKQYF.

This clone turned up a few times. The V call is TRBV7-8, the J call TRBJ1-4; the D gene is possibly TRBD1 (6 bases). This CDR3 comprises 14 residues. V lost 1 base and J 8 bases, leaving 11 bases between the germline ends. Per germline, CDR1 SGHVS and CDR2 FQNEAQ. In nucleotides, the CDR3 is TGTGCCAGCAGCTTAGGAGGACAGACCGAAAAACTGTTTTTT. It yields the protein CASSLGGQTEKLFF.

This clone occurred a few times. The V and J genes are TRBV13 and TRBJ1-1, with TRBD1 matching 7 bases. The CDR3 loop spans 14 amino acids. J gave up 4 bases and V 5 bases, and 7 bases lay outside the gene matches. Germline values: CDR1 PRHDT, CDR2 FYEKMQ (reference sequence). DNA for the CDR3: TGTGCCAGCAGCGCTGGGAACAGGGGCACTGAAGCTTTCTTT. Translating it yields CASSAGNRGTEAFF.

The V call is TRBV30, the J call TRBJ1-6; D is possibly TRBD1 (6 bases). Trimming shortened V by 2 bases and J by 6 bases, and 8 bases separated the two germline ends. CDR1 is GTSNPN, CDR2 SVGIG, per germline (reference sequence). The CDR3 loop spans 13 amino acids. Written as DNA, the CDR3 is TGTGCCTGGAGTACCAGGGGTAATTCACCCCTCCACTTT. Translating it yields CAWSTRGNSPLHF.